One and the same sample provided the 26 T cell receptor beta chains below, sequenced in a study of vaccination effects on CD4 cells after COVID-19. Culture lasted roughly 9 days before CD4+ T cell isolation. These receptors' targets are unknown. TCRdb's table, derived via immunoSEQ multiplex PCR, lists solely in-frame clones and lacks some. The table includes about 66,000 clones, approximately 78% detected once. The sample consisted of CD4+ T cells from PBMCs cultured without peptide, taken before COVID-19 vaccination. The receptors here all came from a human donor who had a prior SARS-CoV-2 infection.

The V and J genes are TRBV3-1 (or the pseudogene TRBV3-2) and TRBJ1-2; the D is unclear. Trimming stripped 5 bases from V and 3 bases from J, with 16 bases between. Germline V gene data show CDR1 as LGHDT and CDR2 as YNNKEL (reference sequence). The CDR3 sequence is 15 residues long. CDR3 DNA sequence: TGTGCCAGCAGCAGGAATATAAGGTCGGACTATGGCTACACCTTC. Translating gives CASSRNIRSDYGYTF.

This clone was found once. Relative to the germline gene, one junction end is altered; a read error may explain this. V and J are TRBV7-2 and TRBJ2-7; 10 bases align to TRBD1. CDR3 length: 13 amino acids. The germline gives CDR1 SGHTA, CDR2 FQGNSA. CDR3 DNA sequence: TGTGCCAGCAGCAACAGGGACAGGGGCCTCCTGAACTTC. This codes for CASSNRDRGLLNF.

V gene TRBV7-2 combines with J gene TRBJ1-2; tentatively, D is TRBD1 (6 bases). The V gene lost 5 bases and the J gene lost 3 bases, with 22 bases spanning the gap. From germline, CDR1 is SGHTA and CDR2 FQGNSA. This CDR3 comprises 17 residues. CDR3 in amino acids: CASSAGIAGGADYGYTF. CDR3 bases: TGTGCCAGCAGCGCAGGGATTGCGGGGGGCGCCGACTATGGCTACACCTTC.

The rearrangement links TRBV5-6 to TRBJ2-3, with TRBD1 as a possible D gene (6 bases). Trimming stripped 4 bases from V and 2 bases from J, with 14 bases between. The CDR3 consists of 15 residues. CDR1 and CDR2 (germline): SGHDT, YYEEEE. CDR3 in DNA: TGTGCCAGCAGCCTCGGGACATTGCTCACAGATACGCAGTATTTT. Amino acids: CASSLGTLLTDTQYF. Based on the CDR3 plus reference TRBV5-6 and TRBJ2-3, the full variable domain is DAGVTQSPTHLIKTRGQQVTLRCSPKSGHDTVSWYQQALGQGPQFIFQYYEEEERQRGNFPDRFSGHQFPNYSSELNVNALLLGDSALYLCASSLGTLLTDTQYFGPGTRLTVL.

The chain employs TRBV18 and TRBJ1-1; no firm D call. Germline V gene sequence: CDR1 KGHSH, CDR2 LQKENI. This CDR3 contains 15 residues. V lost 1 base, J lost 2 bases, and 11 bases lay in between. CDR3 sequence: CASSPLVIENTEAFF. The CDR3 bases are TGTGCCAGCTCACCACTGGTGATAGAAAACACTGAAGCTTTCTTT.

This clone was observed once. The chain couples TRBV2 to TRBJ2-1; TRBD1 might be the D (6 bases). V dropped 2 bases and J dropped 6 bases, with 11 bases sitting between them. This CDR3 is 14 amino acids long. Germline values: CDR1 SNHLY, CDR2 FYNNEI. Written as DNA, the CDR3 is TGTGCCAGCAGTGAATCTAGGACAGTCAATGAGCAGTTCTTC. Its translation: CASSESRTVNEQFF.

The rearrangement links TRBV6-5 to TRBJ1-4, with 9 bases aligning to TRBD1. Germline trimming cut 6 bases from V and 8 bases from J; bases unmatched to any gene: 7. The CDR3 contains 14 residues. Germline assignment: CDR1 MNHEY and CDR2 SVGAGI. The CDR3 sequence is CASRWDRAREKLFF. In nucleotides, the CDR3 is TGTGCCAGCAGGTGGGACAGGGCTCGAGAAAAACTGTTTTTT.

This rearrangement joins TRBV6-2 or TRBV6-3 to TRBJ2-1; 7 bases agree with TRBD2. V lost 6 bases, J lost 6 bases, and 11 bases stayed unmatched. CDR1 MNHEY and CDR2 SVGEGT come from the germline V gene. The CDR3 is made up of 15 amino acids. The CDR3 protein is CASSPVAGEINEQFF. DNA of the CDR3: TGTGCCAGCAGCCCAGTTGCGGGAGAGATCAATGAGCAGTTCTTC.

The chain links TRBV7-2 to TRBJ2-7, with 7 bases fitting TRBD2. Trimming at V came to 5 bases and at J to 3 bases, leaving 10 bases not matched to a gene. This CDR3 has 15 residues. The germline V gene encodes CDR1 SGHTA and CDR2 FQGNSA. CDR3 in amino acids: CASSLVGTTYYEQYF. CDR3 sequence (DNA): TGTGCCAGCAGCCTAGTGGGGACTACCTACTACGAGCAGTACTTC.

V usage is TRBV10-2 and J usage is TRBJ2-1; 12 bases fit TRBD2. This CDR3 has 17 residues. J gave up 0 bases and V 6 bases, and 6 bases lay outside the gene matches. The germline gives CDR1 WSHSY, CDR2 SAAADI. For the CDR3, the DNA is TGCGCCAGCAGGAGGACTAGCGGGGTCGGCTCCTACAATGAGCAGTTCTTC. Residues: CASRRTSGVGSYNEQFF.

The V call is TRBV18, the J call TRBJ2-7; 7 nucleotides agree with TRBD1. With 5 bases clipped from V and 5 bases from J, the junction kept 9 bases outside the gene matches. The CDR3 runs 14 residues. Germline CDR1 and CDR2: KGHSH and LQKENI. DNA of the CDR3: TGTGCCAGCTCATTACGACAGGGCCCCAACGAGCAGTACTTC. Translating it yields CASSLRQGPNEQYF. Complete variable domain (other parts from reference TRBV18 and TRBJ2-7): NAGVMQNPRHLVRRRGQEARLRCSPMKGHSHVYWYRQLPEEGLKFMVYLQKENIIDESGMPKERFSAEFPKEGPSILRIQQVVRGDSAAYFCASSLRQGPNEQYFGPGTRLTVT.

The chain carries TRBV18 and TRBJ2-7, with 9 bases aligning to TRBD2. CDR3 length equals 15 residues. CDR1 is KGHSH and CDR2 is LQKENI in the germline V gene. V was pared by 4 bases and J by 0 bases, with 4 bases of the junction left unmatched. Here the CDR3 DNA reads TGTGCCAGCTCACTCGTAGCGGGGGCCTCCTACGAGCAGTACTTC. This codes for CASSLVAGASYEQYF.

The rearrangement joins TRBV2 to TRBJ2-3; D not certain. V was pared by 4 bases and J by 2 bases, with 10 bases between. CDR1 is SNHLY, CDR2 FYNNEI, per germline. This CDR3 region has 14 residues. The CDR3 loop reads CASSVAWTTDTQYF. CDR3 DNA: TGTGCCAGCAGTGTAGCTTGGACCACAGATACGCAGTATTTT. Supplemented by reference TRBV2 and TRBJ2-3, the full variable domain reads EPEVTQTPSHQVTQMGQEVILRCVPISNHLYFYWYRQILGQKVEFLVSFYNNEISEKSEIFDDQFSVERPDGSNFTLKIRSTKLEDSAMYFCASSVAWTTDTQYFGPGTRLTVL.

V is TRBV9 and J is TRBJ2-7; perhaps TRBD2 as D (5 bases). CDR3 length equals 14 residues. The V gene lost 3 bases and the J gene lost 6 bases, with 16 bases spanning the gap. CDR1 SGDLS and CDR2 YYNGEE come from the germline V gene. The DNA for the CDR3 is TGTGCCAGCAGCGCCCGTGAGCCCGAGGGCGAGCAGTACTTC. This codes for CASSAREPEGEQYF. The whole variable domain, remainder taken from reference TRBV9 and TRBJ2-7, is DSGVTQTPKHLITATGQRVTLRCSPRSGDLSVYWYQQSLDQGLQFLIQYYNGEERAKGNILERFSAQQFPDLHSELNLSSLELGDSALYFCASSAREPEGEQYFGPGTRLTVT.

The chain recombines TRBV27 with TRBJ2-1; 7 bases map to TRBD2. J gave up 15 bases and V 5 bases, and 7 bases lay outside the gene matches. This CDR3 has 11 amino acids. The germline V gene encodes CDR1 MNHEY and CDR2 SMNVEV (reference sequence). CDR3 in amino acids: CASSESGIRFF. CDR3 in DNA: TGTGCCAGCAGTGAAAGCGGGATTCGGTTCTTC.

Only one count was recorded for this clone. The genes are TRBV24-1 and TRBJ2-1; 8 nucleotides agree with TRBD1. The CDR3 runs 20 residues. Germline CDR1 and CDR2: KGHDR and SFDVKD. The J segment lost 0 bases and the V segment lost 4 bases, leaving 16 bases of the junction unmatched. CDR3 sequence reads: CATSDPAGGRISSSYNEQFF. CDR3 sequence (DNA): TGTGCCACCAGTGACCCCGCAGGGGGCCGAATATCAAGCTCCTACAATGAGCAGTTCTTC.

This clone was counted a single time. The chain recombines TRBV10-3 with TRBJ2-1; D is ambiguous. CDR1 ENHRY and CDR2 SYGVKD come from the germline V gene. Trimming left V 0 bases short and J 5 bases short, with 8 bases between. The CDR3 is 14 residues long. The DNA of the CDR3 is TGTGCCATCAGTGAGTCGTTAGCAGACAATGAGCAGTTCTTC. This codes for CAISESLADNEQFF.

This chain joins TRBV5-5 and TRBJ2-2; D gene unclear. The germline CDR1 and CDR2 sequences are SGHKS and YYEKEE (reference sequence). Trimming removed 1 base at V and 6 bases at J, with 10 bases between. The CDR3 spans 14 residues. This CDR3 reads CASSLSVGPGELFF. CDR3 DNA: TGTGCCAGCAGCTTGAGCGTGGGTCCCGGGGAGCTGTTTTTT.

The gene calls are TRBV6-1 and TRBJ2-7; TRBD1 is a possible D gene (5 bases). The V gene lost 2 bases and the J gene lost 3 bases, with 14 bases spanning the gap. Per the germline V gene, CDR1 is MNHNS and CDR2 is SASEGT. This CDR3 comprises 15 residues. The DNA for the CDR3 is TGTGCCAGCAGTGAAAGGGGATCGCGATTCTACGAGCAGTACTTC. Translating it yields CASSERGSRFYEQYF.

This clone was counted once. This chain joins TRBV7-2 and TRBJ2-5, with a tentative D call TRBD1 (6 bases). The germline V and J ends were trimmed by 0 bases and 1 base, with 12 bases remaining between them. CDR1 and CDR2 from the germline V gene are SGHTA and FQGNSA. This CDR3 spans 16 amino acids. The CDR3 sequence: CASSLAVGTTQETQYF. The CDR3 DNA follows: TGTGCCAGCAGCTTAGCGGTGGGGACAACCCAAGAGACCCAGTACTTC.

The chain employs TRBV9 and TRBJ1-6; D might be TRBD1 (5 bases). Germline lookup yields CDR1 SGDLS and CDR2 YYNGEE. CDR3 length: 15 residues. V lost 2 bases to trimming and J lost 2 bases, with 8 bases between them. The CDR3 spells CASSVGHPYNSPLHF. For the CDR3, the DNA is TGTGCCAGCAGCGTGGGGCACCCCTATAATTCACCCCTCCACTTT.

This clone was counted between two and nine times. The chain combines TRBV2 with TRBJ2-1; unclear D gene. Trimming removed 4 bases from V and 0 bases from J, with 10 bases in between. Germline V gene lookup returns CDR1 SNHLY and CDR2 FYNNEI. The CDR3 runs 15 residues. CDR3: CASSVVERSYNEQFF. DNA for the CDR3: TGTGCCAGCAGTGTGGTAGAGCGCTCCTACAATGAGCAGTTCTTC. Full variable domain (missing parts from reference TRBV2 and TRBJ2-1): EPEVTQTPSHQVTQMGQEVILRCVPISNHLYFYWYRQILGQKVEFLVSFYNNEISEKSEIFDDQFSVERPDGSNFTLKIRSTKLEDSAMYFCASSVVERSYNEQFFGPGTRLTVL.

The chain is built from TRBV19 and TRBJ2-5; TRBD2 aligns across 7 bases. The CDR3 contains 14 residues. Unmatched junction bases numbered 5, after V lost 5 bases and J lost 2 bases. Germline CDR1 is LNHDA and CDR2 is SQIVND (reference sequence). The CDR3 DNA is TGTGCCAGTAGTCGGGACTATCGACAAGAGACCCAGTACTTC. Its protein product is CASSRDYRQETQYF.

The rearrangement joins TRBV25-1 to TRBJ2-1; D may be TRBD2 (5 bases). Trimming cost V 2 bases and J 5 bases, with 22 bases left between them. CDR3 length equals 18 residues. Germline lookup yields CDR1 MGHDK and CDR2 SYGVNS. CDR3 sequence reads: CASSEGRRAGSIHNEQFF. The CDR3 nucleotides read TGTGCCAGCAGTGAAGGAAGGCGGGCAGGAAGTATACACAATGAGCAGTTCTTC.

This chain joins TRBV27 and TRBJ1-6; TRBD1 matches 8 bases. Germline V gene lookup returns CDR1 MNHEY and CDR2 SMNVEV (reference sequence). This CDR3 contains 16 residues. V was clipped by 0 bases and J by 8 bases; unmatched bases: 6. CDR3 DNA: TGTGCCAGCAGTTTATCGAGTTCAGGGGGCGATTCACCCCTCCACTTT. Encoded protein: CASSLSSSGGDSPLHF.

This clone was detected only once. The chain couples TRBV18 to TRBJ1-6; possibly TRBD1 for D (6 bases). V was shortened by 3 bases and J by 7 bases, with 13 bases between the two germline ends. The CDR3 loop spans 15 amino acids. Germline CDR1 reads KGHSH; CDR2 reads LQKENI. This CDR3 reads CASSPIGGANSPLHF. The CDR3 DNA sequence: TGTGCCAGCTCACCGATCGGGGGGGCCAATTCACCCCTCCACTTT. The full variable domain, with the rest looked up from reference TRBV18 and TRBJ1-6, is NAGVMQNPRHLVRRRGQEARLRCSPMKGHSHVYWYRQLPEEGLKFMVYLQKENIIDESGMPKERFSAEFPKEGPSILRIQQVVRGDSAAYFCASSPIGGANSPLHFGNGTRLTVT.